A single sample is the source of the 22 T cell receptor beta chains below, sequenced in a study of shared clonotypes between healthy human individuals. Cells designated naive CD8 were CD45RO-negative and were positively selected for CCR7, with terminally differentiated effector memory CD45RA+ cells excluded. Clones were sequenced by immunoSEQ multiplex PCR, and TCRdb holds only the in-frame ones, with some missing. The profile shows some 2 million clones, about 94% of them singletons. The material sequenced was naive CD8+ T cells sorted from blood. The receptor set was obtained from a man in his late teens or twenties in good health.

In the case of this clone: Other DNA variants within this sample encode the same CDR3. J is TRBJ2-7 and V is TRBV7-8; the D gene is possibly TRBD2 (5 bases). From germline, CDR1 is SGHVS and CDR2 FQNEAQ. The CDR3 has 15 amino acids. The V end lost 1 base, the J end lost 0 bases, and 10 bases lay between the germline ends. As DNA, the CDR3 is TGTGCCAGCAGCTTAGTCGGAGGAAGCTCCTACGAGCAGTACTTC. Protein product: CASSLVGGSSYEQYF. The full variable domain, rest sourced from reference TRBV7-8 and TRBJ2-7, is GAGVSQSPRYKVAKRGQDVALRCDPISGHVSLFWYQQALGQGPEFLTYFQNEAQLDKSGLPSDRFFAERPEGSVSTLKIQRTQQEDSAVYLCASSLVGGSSYEQYFGPGTRLTVT.

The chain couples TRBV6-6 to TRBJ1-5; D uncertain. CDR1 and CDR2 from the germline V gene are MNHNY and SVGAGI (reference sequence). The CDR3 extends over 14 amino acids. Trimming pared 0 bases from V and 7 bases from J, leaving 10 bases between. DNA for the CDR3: TGTGCCAGCAGTTACTCCGCCCTCGGCCAGCCCCAGCATTTT. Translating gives CASSYSALGQPQHF.

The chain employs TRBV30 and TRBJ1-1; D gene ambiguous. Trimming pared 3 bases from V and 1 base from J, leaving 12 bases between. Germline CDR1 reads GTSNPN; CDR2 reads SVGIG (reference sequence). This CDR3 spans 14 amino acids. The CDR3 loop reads CAWRRGRGNTEAFF. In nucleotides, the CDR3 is TGTGCCTGGAGGCGAGGGCGCGGGAACACTGAAGCTTTCTTT.

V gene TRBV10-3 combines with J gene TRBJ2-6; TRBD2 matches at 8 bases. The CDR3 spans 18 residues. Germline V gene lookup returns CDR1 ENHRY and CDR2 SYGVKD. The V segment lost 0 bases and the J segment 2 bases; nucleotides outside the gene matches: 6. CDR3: CAISESPSGGAGANVLTF. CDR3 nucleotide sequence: TGTGCCATCAGTGAGTCGCCCTCGGGAGGGGCTGGGGCCAACGTCCTGACTTTC.

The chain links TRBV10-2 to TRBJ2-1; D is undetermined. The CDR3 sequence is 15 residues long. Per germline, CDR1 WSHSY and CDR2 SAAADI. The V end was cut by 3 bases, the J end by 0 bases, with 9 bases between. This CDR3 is CASSDLDGSYNEQFF. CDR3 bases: TGCGCCAGCAGTGATCTCGACGGCTCCTACAATGAGCAGTTCTTC.

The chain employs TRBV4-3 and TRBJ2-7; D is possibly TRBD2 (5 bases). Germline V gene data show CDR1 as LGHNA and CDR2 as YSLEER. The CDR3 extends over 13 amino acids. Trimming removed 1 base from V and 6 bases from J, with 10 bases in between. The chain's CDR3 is CASSQGLDFEQYF. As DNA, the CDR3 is TGCGCCAGCAGCCAAGGTTTGGACTTCGAGCAGTACTTC.

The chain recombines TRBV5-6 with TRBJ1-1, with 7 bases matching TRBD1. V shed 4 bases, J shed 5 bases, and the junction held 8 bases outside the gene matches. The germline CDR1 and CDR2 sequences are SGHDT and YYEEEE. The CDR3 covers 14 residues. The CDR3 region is CASSQRQGWTEAFF. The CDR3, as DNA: TGTGCCAGCAGCCAAAGACAGGGATGGACTGAAGCTTTCTTT.

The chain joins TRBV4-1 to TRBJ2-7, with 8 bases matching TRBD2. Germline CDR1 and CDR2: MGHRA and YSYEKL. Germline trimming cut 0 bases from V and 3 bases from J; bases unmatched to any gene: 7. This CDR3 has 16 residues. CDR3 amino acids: CASSQDVAGGYYEQYF. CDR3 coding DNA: TGCGCCAGCAGCCAAGATGTGGCGGGGGGTTACTACGAGCAGTACTTC.

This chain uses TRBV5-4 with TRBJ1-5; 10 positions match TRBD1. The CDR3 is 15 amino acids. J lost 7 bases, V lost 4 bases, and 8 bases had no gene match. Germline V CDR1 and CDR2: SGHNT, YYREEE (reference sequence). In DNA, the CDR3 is TGTGCCAGCAGCCGGGACAGGGGAGAGGGGCAGCCCCAGCATTTT. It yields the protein CASSRDRGEGQPQHF.

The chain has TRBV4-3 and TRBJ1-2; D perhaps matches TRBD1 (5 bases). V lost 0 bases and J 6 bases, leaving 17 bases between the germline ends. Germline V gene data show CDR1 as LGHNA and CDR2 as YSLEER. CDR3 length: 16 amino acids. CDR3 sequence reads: CASSQDLPAGVNGYTF. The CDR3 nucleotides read TGCGCCAGCAGCCAAGATCTCCCGGCGGGGGTAAATGGCTACACCTTC.

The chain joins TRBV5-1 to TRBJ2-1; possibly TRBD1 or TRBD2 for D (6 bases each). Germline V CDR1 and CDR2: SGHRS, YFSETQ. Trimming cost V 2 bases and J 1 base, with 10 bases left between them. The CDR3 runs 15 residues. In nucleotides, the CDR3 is TGCGCCAGCAGCTTCAGGGGAGGATCCTACAATGAGCAGTTCTTC. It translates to CASSFRGGSYNEQFF.

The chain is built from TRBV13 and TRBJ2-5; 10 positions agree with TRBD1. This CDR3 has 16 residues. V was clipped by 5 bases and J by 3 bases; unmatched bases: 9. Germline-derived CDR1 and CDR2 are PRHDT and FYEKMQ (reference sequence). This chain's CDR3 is CASSPDRGRDKETQYF. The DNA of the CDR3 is TGTGCCAGCAGCCCCGACAGGGGGCGCGATAAAGAGACCCAGTACTTC. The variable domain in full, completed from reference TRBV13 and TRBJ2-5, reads AAGVIQSPRHLIKEKRETATLKCYPIPRHDTVYWYQQGPGQDPQFLISFYEKMQSDKGSIPDRFSAQQFSDYHSELNMSSLELGDSALYFCASSPDRGRDKETQYFGPGTRLLVL.

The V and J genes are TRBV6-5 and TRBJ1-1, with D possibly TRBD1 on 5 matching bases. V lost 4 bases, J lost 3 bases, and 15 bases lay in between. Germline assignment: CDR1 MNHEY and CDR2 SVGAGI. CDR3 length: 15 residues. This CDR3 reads CASSSLQAWDTEAFF. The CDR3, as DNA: TGTGCCAGCAGTTCATTACAGGCCTGGGACACTGAAGCTTTCTTT.

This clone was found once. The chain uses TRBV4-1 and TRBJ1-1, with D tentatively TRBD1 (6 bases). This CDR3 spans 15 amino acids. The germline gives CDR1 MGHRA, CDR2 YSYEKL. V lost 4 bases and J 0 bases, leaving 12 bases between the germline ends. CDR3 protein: CASSLGGQLNTEAFF. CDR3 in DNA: TGCGCCAGCAGCCTAGGAGGACAGCTGAACACTGAAGCTTTCTTT.

CDR3 coding DNA: TGTGCCAGTGGGGCGGGGAGGGGGTTGTGGCCCCAGCATTTT. Protein sequence: CASGAGRGLWPQHF. The chain employs TRBV6-6 and TRBJ1-5; TRBD1 is a possible D gene (6 bases). The germline CDR1 and CDR2 sequences are MNHNY and SVGAGI (reference sequence). The CDR3 has 14 residues. The V end lost 9 bases, the J end lost 9 bases, and 21 bases lay between the germline ends.

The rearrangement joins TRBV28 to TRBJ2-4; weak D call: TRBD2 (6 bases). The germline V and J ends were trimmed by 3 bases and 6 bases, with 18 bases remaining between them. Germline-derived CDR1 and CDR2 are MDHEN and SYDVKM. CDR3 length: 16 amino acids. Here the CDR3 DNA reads TGTGCCAGCAGTTTTAATGAAGCGGGTCCTACAAACATTCAGTACTTC. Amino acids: CASSFNEAGPTNIQYF.

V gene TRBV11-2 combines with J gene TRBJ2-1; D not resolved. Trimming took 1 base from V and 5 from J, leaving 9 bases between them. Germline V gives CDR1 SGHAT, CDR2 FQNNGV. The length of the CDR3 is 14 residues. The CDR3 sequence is CASSLVAIHNEQFF. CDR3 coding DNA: TGTGCCAGCAGCTTAGTGGCTATCCACAATGAGCAGTTCTTC.

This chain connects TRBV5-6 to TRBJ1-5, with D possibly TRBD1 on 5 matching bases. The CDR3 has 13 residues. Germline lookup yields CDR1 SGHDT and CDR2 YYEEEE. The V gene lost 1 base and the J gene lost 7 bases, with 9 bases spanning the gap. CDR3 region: CASSLFEGQPQHF. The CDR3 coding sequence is TGTGCCAGCAGCTTGTTTGAGGGGCAGCCCCAGCATTTT.

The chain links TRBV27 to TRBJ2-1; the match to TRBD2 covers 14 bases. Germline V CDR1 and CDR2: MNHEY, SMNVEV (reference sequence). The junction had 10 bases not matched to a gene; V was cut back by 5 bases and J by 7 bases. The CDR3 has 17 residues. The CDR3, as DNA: TGTGCCAGCAGTCGGTTGACTAGCGGGGGGGTCTTGAATGAGCAGTTCTTC. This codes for CASSRLTSGGVLNEQFF.

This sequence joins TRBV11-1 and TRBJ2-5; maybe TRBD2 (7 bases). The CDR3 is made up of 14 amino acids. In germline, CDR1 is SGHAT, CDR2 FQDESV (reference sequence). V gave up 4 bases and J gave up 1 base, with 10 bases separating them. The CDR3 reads CASSWGGSQETQYF. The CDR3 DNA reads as TGTGCCAGCAGCTGGGGGGGCAGCCAAGAGACCCAGTACTTC.

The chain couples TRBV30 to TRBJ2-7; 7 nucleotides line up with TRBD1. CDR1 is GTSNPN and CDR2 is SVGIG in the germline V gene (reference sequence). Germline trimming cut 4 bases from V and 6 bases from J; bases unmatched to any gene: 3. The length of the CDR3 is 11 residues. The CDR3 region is CAWTTGVEQYF. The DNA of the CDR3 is TGTGCCTGGACCACAGGGGTCGAGCAGTACTTC.

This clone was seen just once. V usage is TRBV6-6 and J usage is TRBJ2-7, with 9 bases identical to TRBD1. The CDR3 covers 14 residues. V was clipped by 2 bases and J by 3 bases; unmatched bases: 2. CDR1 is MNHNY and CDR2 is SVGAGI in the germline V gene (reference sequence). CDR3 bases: TGTGCCAGCAGTTACCGGGACAGGGACTACGAGCAGTACTTC. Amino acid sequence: CASSYRDRDYEQYF.